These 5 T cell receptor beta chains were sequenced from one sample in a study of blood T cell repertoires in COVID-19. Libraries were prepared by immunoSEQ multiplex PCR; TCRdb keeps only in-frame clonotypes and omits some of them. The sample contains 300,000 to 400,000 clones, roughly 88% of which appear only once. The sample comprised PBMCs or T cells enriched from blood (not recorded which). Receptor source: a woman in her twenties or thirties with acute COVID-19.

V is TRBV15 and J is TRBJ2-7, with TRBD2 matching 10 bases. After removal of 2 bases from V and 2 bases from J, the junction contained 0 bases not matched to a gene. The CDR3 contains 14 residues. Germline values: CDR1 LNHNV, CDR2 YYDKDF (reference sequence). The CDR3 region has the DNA TGTGCCACCAGCAGACTAGCGGGAGCCTACGAGCAGTACTTC. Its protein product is CATSRLAGAYEQYF.

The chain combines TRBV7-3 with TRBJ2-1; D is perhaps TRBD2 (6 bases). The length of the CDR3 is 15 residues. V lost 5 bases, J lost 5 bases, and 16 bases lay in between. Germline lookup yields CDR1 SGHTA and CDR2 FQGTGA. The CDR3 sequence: CASSQGLARHNEQFF. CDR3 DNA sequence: TGTGCCAGCAGCCAGGGACTTGCAAGACACAATGAGCAGTTCTTC.

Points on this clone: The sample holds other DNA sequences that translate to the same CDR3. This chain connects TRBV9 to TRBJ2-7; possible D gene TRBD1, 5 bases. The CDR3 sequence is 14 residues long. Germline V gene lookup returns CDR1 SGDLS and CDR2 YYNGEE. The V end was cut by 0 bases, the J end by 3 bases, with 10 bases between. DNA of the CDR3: TGTGCCAGCAGCGTAGGTCAGGGTGTCTACGAGCAGTACTTC. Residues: CASSVGQGVYEQYF.

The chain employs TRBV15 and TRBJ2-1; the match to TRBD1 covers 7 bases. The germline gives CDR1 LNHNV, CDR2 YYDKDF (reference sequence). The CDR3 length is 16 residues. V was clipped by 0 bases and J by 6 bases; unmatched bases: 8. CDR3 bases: TGTGCCACCAGCAGAGATCAGAACAGGGGAACCAATGAGCAGTTCTTC. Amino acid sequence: CATSRDQNRGTNEQFF.

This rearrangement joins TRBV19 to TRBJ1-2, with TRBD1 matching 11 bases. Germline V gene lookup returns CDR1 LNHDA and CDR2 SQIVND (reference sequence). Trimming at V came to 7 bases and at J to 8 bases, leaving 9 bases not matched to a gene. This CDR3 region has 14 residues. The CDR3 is CASTRDRGGKGYTF. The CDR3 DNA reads TGTGCCAGTACTCGGGACAGGGGGGGAAAAGGCTACACCTTC.